This T cell receptor beta chain was sequenced in a study of cytomegalovirus exposure and HLA in healthy donors. Study-wide results and limits: Highest at DRB1 and lowest at HLA-C, TCR association rates differed among HLA loci in a later analysis. Common viral pathogens seemed to be connected with several of the most significant clusters, according to a later analysis. Productive status was seen about 90% or about 30% of the time for most TCR beta V segments in an earlier analysis.

This clone was observed a few times. Its specificity is unknown. Primers for the PCR totalled 60 Vbeta and 13 Jbeta. Clones were sequenced by immunoSEQ multiplex PCR, and TCRdb holds only the in-frame ones, with some missing. The sample has approximately 100,000 clones; 75% to 80% are singletons. V lost 7 bases, J lost 11 bases, and 14 bases lay in between. Germline CDR1 and CDR2: LGHNT and FRNRAP. This CDR3 spans 12 amino acids. Sample: PBMCs. The receptor's source is a woman aged 40 to 50 in good health and CMV-seropositive. The chain carries TRBV12-5 and TRBJ2-2, with D possibly matching TRBD2 (5 bases). CDR3 loop: CASAMERGELFF. The CDR3 DNA sequence: TGTGCTAGTGCCATGGAACGGGGTGAGCTGTTTTTT. The full variable domain, rest sourced from reference TRBV12-5 and TRBJ2-2, is DARVTQTPRHKVTEMGQEVTMRCQPILGHNTVFWYRQTMMQGLELLAYFRNRAPLDDSGMPKDRFSAEMPDATLATLKIQPSEPRDSAVYFCASAMERGELFFGEGSRLTVL.